Listed here are 8 T cell receptor beta chains from one sample, sequenced in a study of blood T cell repertoires in COVID-19. The table came from immunoSEQ multiplex PCR; TCRdb's copy has only in-frame clones and leaves some out. The sample shows 200,000 to 250,000 clones, under 85% of them seen only once. The sample taken for sequencing was peripheral blood. The receptors were sampled from a woman aged 40 to 49 with active or convalescent COVID-19.

The CDR3 region is CASSQDWRQGNEQFF. CDR3 coding DNA: TGTGCCAGCAGCCAAGATTGGCGACAGGGGAATGAGCAGTTCTTC. This sequence joins TRBV3-1 (or the pseudogene TRBV3-2) and TRBJ2-1, with 8 bases identical to TRBD1. CDR1 is LGHDT and CDR2 is YNNKEL in the germline V gene (reference sequence). This CDR3 is built from 15 residues. V trimming: 0 bases; J trimming: 7 bases; junction bases outside the gene matches: 5.

The chain joins TRBV5-1 to TRBJ2-3, with D possibly TRBD2 on 7 matching bases. Germline V lookup: CDR1 SGHRS, CDR2 YFSETQ. CDR3 length equals 14 residues. V shed 6 bases and J shed 2 bases, with 13 bases lying between them. The CDR3 is CASTRRGPTDTQYF. The CDR3 region has the DNA TGCGCCAGCACAAGGCGGGGGCCCACAGATACGCAGTATTTT.

This clone was seen a few times. The chain is built from TRBV5-5 and TRBJ2-1; D is perhaps TRBD2 (6 bases). CDR3 size: 17 residues. Germline CDR1 is SGHKS and CDR2 is YYEKEE (reference sequence). Trimming left V 7 bases short and J 2 bases short, with 22 bases between. CDR3 region: CASGYGAGSMTYNEQFF. CDR3 nucleotides: TGTGCCAGCGGTTACGGGGCGGGGTCTATGACCTACAATGAGCAGTTCTTC.

The chain is built from TRBV30 and TRBJ1-6; D unclear. The CDR3 length is 19 residues. The V gene lost 3 bases and the J gene lost 1 base, with 22 bases spanning the gap. CDR1 GTSNPN and CDR2 SVGIG come from the germline V gene (reference sequence). The CDR3 region is CAWRPTGIFLLSYNSPLHF. CDR3 DNA sequence: TGTGCCTGGAGGCCCACCGGGATCTTTCTTCTGTCCTATAATTCACCCCTCCACTTT.

As for this clone: The sample contains more than one DNA sequence encoding this CDR3. The chain carries TRBV5-1 and TRBJ1-1; unclear D gene. This CDR3 contains 13 residues. Germline V gene sequence: CDR1 SGHRS, CDR2 YFSETQ. V was shortened by 5 bases and J by 0 bases, with 8 bases between the two germline ends. The CDR3 loop is CASSSGLNTEAFF. The DNA of the CDR3 is TGCGCCAGCAGTTCAGGCTTGAACACTGAAGCTTTCTTT. Complete variable domain (other parts from reference TRBV5-1 and TRBJ1-1): KAGVTQTPRYLIKTRGQQVTLSCSPISGHRSVSWYQQTPGQGLQFLFEYFSETQRNKGNFPGRFSGRQFSNSRSEMNVSTLELGDSALYLCASSSGLNTEAFFGQGTRLTVV.

The CDR3 here is CASSLLAGEQYV. The CDR3 nucleotides are TGTGCCAGCAGCTTGTTAGCGGGCGAGCAGTACGTC. The rearrangement uses TRBV7-8 and TRBJ2-7; 7 bases line up with TRBD2. V lost 3 bases to trimming and J lost 6 bases; unmatched junction nucleotides: 2. The CDR3 is made up of 12 amino acids. Germline V lookup: CDR1 SGHVS, CDR2 FQNEAQ.

The chain joins TRBV21-1 to TRBJ2-3; the table assigns TRBD2, which was not confirmed against the DNA. TRBV21-1 is a listed pseudogene. This CDR3 is built from 19 residues. The CDR3 DNA is TGTGCCAGCAGCAAAGAGCCCGTAGCGGGGGCCGTTACTGAGTATACGCAGTATTTT. Its protein product is CASSKEPVAGAVTEYTQYF.

The V and J genes are TRBV5-1 and TRBJ1-4, with 9 bases matching TRBD1. The V and J ends lost 8 bases and 8 bases, in that order; junction bases with no gene match: 13. The germline V gene encodes CDR1 SGHRS and CDR2 YFSETQ. This CDR3 region has 15 residues. This chain's CDR3 is CASKRRTGESEKLFF. The CDR3 nucleotides are TGCGCCAGTAAGCGGCGGACAGGGGAATCGGAAAAACTGTTTTTT.